The 14 T cell receptor beta chains below come from one sample, sequenced in a study of tumor-infiltrating lymphocytes in primary liver carcinoma. Unsorted whole blood yielded the blood RNA, and germline DNA was also extracted. Total RNA (roughly 540 ng) served as template for TCR beta cDNA synthesis primed by a constant-region primer. Researchers made the TCR beta libraries by running three nested multiplex PCR rounds with slightly modified ARM-PCR. For roughly 10 cycles apiece, the opening two PCR rounds ran with TRBV1-TRBV30 forward primers and a C-beta reverse primer. TCRdb independently ran MiXCR on the multiplex PCR reads; one entry per CDR3 protein. The sample gives just over 300,000 distinct CDR3 sequences, about three fifths of which show up once; approximately 15% is in the top ten. The sequencing input was peripheral blood. The receptors shown here come from a woman in her twenties or thirties with primary liver carcinoma and hepatitis B virus infection.

This clonotype was recorded a few times. The chain carries TRBV30 and TRBJ1-1, with D tentatively TRBD1 (5 bases). The V end lost 3 bases, the J end lost 3 bases, and 17 bases lay between the germline ends. Germline V gene data show CDR1 as GTSNPN and CDR2 as SVGIG (reference sequence). The length of the CDR3 is 15 residues. Here the CDR3 reads CAWRTTGPGDTEAFF. Written as DNA, the CDR3 is TGTGCCTGGAGGACCACGGGACCGGGGGACACTGAAGCTTTCTTT.

This clonotype was seen just once. The J gene is TRBJ1-5, the V gene TRBV19; 7 nucleotides align to TRBD1. The CDR3 is 15 residues long. CDR1 and CDR2 from the germline V gene are LNHDA and SQIVND (reference sequence). The V and J ends lost 7 bases and 4 bases, in that order; junction bases with no gene match: 10. The CDR3 nucleotides are TGTGCCAGTACCCGGACAGGTTGGGTTAATCAGCCCCAGCATTTT. It codes for CASTRTGWVNQPQHF.

A few counts support this clonotype. CDR3 sequence (DNA): TGTGCCAGCAGCCAAGGTGGGACGGGAGGGCCCTCCGGGGGGGAGCAGTACTTC. Translating it yields CASSQGGTGGPSGGEQYF. The V and J genes are TRBV4-2 and TRBJ2-7, with 8 bases aligning to TRBD2. Trimming took 1 base from V and 7 from J; bases not matched to a gene: 18. The CDR3 runs to 18 residues. Germline loops: CDR1 LGHNA, CDR2 YNFKEQ.

Points on this clonotype: Mismatch with germline at one junction end may stem from a read error. CDR3 amino acids: CASRTSGRANTGDLFF. The CDR3 DNA reads TGTGCCAGCAGAACTAGCGGGAGGGCGAACACCGGGGATCTGTTTTTT. The rearrangement joins TRBV6-2 or TRBV6-3 to TRBJ2-2; 13 bases fit TRBD2. The CDR3 spans 16 residues. Per germline, CDR1 MNHEY and CDR2 SVGEGT.

In this sample, this clonotype turned up many times. The CDR3 DNA reads TGCAGCGTTCCGGGACTCGACACCGGGGAGCTGTTTTTT. It codes for CSVPGLDTGELFF. The chain employs TRBV29-1 and TRBJ2-2; D perhaps matches TRBD2 (6 bases). Germline lookup yields CDR1 SQVTM and CDR2 ANQGSEA. V was cut by 5 bases and J by 3 bases, with 10 bases left in between. This CDR3 has 13 residues.

Points on this clonotype: This may be a read error, as it is one base from a much larger clone. The chain combines TRBV11-1 with TRBJ2-1, with 7 bases aligning to TRBD2. CDR3 length: 14 residues. Germline-derived CDR1 and CDR2 are SGHAT and FQDESV (reference sequence). The V and J ends lost 6 bases and 5 bases, in that order; junction bases with no gene match: 7. The CDR3 reads CASSLVGGDNEQFF. The CDR3 DNA reads as TGTGCCAGCAGTCTAGTGGGAGGGGACAATGAGCAGTTCTTC. The full variable domain, with the rest looked up from reference TRBV11-1 and TRBJ2-1, is EAEVAQSPRYKITEKSQAVAFWCDPISGHATLYWYRQILGQGPELLVQFQDESVVDDSQLPKDRFSAERLKGVDSTLKIQPAELGDSAMYLCASSLVGGDNEQFFGPGTRLTVL.

The rearrangement joins TRBV5-4 to TRBJ2-5, with 10 positions matching TRBD2. This CDR3 is built from 16 residues. Germline lookup yields CDR1 SGHNT and CDR2 YYREEE (reference sequence). Germline trimming cut 2 bases from V and 1 base from J; bases unmatched to any gene: 5. CDR3 nucleotide sequence: TGTGCCAGCAGCTTAGGGACTAGCGCGGGCCAAGAGACCCAGTACTTC. Amino acid sequence: CASSLGTSAGQETQYF.

This clonotype was seen repeatedly, ten times or more. The chain links TRBV29-1 to TRBJ1-5; D uncertain. V dropped 4 bases and J dropped 7 bases, with 14 bases sitting between them. This CDR3 has 13 amino acids. The germline CDR1 and CDR2 sequences are SQVTM and ANQGSEA. The CDR3 DNA is TGCAGCGTTGGTGGTGGGAACGGCCAGCCCCAGCATTTT. Its translation: CSVGGGNGQPQHF.

The chain employs TRBV30 and TRBJ2-1, with D unclear. The CDR3 consists of 12 residues. Between the trimmed V and J ends, which lost 0 bases and 8 bases, there was a span of 8 bases. The germline gives CDR1 GTSNPN, CDR2 SVGIG (reference sequence). The DNA of the CDR3 is TGTGCCTGGAGTGTACTCGGCCATGAGCAGTTCTTC. Its translation is CAWSVLGHEQFF.

Turning to this clonotype: This sequence may be a read error, since a much larger clone differs from it by one base. The chain combines TRBV29-1 with TRBJ2-3, with D perhaps matching TRBD1 (5 bases). This CDR3 comprises 13 residues. Germline CDR1 is SQVTM and CDR2 is ANQGSEA. V lost 4 bases and J 2 bases, leaving 10 bases between the germline ends. CDR3: CSVGQSNTDTQYF. Written as DNA, the CDR3 is TGCAGCGTTGGACAGTCTAACACAGATACGCAGTATTTT.

The sample holds a few counts of this clonotype. This sequence joins TRBV6-2 or TRBV6-3 and TRBJ2-7; D perhaps matches TRBD2 (5 bases). Germline CDR1 and CDR2: MNHEY and SVGEGT. The CDR3 has 12 amino acids. V dropped 1 base and J dropped 7 bases, with 8 bases sitting between them. This CDR3 reads CASSYYGGEQYF. The CDR3 region has the DNA TGTGCCAGCAGTTACTATGGCGGGGAGCAGTACTTC.

This clonotype was seen more than once but under ten times. The gene calls are TRBV28 and TRBJ2-1, with 11 bases lining up with TRBD1. The V gene's germline CDR1 is MDHEN and CDR2 SYDVKM. The CDR3 runs to 13 residues. V was clipped by 8 bases and J by 3 bases; unmatched bases: 0. The CDR3 reads CASGTGGYNEQFF. The CDR3 nucleotides read TGTGCCAGCGGGACAGGGGGCTACAATGAGCAGTTCTTC.

Turning to this clonotype: One end of the junction fails to match germline, which may point to a read error. The chain couples TRBV11-2 to TRBJ2-3, with D possibly matching TRBD2 (5 bases). Germline CDR1 is SGHAT and CDR2 is FQNNGV. The CDR3 extends over 19 amino acids. The DNA for the CDR3 is TGTGCCAGCAGCCGTAGTATCGTTAGAAGCGGCCCTAGCACAGATACGCGGTATTTT. It translates to CASSRSIVRSGPSTDTRYF.

This clonotype came up a few times. The chain uses TRBV28 and TRBJ1-6, with D possibly being TRBD1 (6 bases). The CDR3 has 13 amino acids. V was trimmed by 10 bases and J by 5 bases, leaving 12 bases between them. Germline CDR1 and CDR2: MDHEN and SYDVKM. The CDR3 sequence is CATMDSDNSPLHF. The CDR3 coding sequence is TGTGCCACCATGGACAGCGATAATTCACCCCTCCACTTT.